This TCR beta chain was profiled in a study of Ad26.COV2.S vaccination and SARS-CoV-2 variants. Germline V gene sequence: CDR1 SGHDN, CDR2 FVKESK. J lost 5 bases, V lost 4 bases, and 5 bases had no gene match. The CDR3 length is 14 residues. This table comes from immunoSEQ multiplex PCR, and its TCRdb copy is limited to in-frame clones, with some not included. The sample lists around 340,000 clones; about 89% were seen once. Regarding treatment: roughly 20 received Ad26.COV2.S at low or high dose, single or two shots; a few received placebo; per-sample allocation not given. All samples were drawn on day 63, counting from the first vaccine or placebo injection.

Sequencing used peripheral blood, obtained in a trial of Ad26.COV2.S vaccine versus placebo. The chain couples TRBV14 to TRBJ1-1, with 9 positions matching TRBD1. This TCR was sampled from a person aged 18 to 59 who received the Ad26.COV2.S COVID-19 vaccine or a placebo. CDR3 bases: TGTGCCAGCAGCCCTCCCGGGACAGGGACTGAAGCTTTCTTT. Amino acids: CASSPPGTGTEAFF.